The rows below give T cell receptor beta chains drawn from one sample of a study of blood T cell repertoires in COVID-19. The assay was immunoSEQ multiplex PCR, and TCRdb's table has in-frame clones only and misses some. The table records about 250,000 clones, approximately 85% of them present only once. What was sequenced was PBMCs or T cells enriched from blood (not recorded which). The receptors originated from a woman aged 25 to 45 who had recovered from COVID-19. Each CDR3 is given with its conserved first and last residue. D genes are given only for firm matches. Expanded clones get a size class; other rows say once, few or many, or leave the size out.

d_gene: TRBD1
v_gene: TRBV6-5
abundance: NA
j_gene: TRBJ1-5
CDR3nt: TGTGCCAGCAACGGACAGGGTTTTGGGAATCAGCCCCAGCATTTT
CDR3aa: CASNGQGFGNQPQHF

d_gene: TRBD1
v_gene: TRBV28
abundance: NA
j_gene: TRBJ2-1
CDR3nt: TGTGCCAGCAGTGGGGGACAGGGGGCGCACAATGAGCAGTTCTTC
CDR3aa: CASSGGQGAHNEQFF

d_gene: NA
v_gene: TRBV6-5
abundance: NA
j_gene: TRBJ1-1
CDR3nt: TGTGCCAGCAGTCTGACAGGCAAGAACACTGAAGCTTTCTTT
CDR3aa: CASSLTGKNTEAFF

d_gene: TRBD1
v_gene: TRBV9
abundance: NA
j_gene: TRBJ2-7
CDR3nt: TGTGCCAGCAGCGTAGGGGACAGACCCTACGAGCAGTACTTC
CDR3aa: CASSVGDRPYEQYF

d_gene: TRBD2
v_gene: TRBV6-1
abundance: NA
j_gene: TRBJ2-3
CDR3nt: TGTGCCAGCAGTGAACTAGCGGGATTGTCGACAGATACGCAGTATTTT
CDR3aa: CASSELAGLSTDTQYF

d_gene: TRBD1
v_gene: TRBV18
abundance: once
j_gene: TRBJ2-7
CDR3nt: TGTGCCAGCTCCGGGACAGGGGGTAACGAGCAGTACTTC
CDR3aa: CASSGTGGNEQYF

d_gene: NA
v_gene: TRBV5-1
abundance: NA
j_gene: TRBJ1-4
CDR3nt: TGCGCCAGCAGCTTAGAACAGGTCGGAGGGGAACTGTTTTTT
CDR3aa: CASSLEQVGGELFF

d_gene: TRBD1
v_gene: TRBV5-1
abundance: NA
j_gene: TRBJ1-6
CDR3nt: TGCGCCAGCAGCTTACAAGGACAGGGTAGTTCACCCCTCCACTTT
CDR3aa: CASSLQGQGSSPLHF

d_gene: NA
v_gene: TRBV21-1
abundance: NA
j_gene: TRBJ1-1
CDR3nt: TGTGCCAGCAGCAAATGGGCGACAGGGTTGGACACTGAAGCTTTCTTT
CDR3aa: CASSKWATGLDTEAFF

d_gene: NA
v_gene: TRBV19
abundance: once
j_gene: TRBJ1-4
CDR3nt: TGTGCCAGTAGTAAAAGCAGAACACGGGATGAAAAACTGTTTTTT
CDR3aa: CASSKSRTRDEKLFF

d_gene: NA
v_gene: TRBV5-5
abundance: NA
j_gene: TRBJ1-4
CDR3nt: TGTGCCAGCAGCCCCCGACTGTTAAGCCAGGAAAAACTGTTTTTT
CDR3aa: CASSPRLLSQEKLFF

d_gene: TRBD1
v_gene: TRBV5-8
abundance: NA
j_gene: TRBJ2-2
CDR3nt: TGTGCCAGCAGCTTTCTCCTCGGGACAGGTCTCGGCGGGGAGCTGTTTTTT
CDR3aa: CASSFLLGTGLGGELFF

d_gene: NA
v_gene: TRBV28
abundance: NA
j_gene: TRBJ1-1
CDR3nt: TGTGCCAGCAAAATAACGGTCACTGAAGCTTTCTTT
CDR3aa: CASKITVTEAFF

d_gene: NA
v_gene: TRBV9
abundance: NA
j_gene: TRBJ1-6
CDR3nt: TGTGCCAGCAGTCCCAGGAACGGGAACTCGGCACCCCTCCACTTT
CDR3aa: CASSPRNGNSAPLHF

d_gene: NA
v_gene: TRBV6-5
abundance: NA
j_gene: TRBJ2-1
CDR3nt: TGTGCCAGCAGGCCCCCGGGCAATGAGCAGTTCTTC
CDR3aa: CASRPPGNEQFF

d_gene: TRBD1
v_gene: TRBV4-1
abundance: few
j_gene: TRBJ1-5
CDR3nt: TGCGCCAGCAGCCAAGACACAGGGGGGTATCAGCCCCAGCATTTT
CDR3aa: CASSQDTGGYQPQHF

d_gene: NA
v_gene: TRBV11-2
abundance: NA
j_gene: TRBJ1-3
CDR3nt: TGTGCCAGCAGTCCCACCAACTATGGAAACACCATATATTTT
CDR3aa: CASSPTNYGNTIYF

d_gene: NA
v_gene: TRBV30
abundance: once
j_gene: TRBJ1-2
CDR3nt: TGTGCCTGGACGGGGGGTAACTATGGCTACACCTTC
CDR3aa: CAWTGGNYGYTF

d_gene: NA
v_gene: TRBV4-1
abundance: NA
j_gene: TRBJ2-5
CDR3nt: TGCGCCAGCAGCCAACGCGGGGTGGGGGAGACCCAGTACTTC
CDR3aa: CASSQRGVGETQYF

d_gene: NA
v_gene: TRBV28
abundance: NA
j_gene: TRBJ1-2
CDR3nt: TGTGCCAGCAGTGACCTAGAGGGCAACTATGGCTACACCTTC
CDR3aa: CASSDLEGNYGYTF

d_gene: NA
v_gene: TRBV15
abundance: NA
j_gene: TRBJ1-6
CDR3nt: TGTGCCACCAGCTCCGAGGTGGGTAATTCACCCCTCCACTTT
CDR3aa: CATSSEVGNSPLHF

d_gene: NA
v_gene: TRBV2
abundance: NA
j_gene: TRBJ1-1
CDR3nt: TGTGCCAGCAGTGAATCGTTCCGGGGGGGCACTGAAGCTTTCTTT
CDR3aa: CASSESFRGGTEAFF

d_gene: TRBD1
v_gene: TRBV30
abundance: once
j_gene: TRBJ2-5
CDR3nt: TGTGCCTGGAGGATACTGCCGGGACAGGGTGGAGAGACCCAGTACTTC
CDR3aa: CAWRILPGQGGETQYF

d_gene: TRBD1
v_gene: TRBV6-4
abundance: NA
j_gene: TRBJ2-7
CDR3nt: TGTGCCAGCAGTGACTCCTCTACCGAACCGGGACAGGGGCCGAAAGATTACGAGCAGTACTTC
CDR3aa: CASSDSSTEPGQGPKDYEQYF

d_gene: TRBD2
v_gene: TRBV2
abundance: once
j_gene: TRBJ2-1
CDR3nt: TGTGCCAGCAGCGGTCGAGAGACTAGCGGGGTCCCGAGAGTCTACAATGAGCAGTTCTTC
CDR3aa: CASSGRETSGVPRVYNEQFF

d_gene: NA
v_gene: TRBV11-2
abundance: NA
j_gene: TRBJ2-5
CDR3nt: TGTGCCAGCAGCCCGCAAGAGACCCAGTACTTC
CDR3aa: CASSPQETQYF

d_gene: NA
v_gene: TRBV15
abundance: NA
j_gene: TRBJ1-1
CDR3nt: TGTGCCACCAGCAGAGGAGGGGGTTACACTGAAGCTTTCTTT
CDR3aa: CATSRGGGYTEAFF

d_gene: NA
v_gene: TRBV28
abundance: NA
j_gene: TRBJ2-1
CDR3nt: TGTGCCAGCTCCTCCCCCCGCGCATACAATGAGCAGTTCTTC
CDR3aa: CASSSPRAYNEQFF

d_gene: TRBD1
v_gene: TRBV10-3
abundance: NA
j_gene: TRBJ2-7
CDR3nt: TGTGCCATTCAGGGACAGGCGGGGTCCGAGCAGTACTTC
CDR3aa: CAIQGQAGSEQYF

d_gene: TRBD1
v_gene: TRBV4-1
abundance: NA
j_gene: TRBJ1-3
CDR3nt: TGCGCCAGCAGCCCGGGACAGGGGGCTGGAAACACCATATATTTT
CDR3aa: CASSPGQGAGNTIYF

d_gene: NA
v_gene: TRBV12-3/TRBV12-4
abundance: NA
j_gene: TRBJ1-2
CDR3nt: TGTGCCAGCAGTTTATCAGGGAAGAGCTACACCTTC
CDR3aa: CASSLSGKSYTF

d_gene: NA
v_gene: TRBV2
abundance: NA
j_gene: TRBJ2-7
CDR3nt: TGTGCCAGCAGTGAGGTGACAGTCGGCGAGCAGTACTTC
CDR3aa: CASSEVTVGEQYF

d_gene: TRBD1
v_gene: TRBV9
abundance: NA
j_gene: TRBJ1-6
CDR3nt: TGTGCCAGCAGCGTGGGTGACAGGGGCTCGGTTCCCCTCCACTTT
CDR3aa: CASSVGDRGSVPLHF

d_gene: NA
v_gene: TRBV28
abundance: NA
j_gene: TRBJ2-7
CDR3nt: TGTGCCAGCAGCGGGACTGGTCCCTACGAGCAGTACTTC
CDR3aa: CASSGTGPYEQYF

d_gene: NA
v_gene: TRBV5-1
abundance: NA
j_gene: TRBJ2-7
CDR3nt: TGCGCCAGCAGCATCAACCGGGAAATAAACTCCTACGAGCAGTACTTC
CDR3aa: CASSINREINSYEQYF

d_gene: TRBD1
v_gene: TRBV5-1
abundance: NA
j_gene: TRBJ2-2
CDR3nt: TGCGCCAGCAGCTTAGGGACAGGGACGAACACCGGGGAGCTGTTTTTT
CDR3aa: CASSLGTGTNTGELFF

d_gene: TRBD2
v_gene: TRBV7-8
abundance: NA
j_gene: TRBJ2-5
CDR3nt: TGTGCCAGCAGCCCCGGACTAGCGGGTGGAGAGACCCAGTACTTC
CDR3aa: CASSPGLAGGETQYF

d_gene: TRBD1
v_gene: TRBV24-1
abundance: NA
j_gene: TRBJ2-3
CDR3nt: TGTGCCACCAGTGATTCTATGACAGGGGTTTCAAGTACGCAGTATTTT
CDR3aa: CATSDSMTGVSSTQYF

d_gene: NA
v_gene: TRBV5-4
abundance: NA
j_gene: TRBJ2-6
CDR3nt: TGTGCCAGCAGTCCCAGGGGCTCTGGGGCCAACGTCCTGACTTTC
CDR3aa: CASSPRGSGANVLTF

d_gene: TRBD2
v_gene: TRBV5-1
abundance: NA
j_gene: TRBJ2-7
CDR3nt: TGCGCCAGCAGCTCAGCGGGACGACAAATCTACGAGCAGTACTTC
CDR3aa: CASSSAGRQIYEQYF

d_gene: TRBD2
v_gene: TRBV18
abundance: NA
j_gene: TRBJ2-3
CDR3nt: TGTGCCAGCTCACCCGCTAGCGGGACGAGCACAGATACGCAGTATTTT
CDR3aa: CASSPASGTSTDTQYF

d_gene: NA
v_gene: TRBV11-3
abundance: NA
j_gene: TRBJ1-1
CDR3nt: TGTGCCAGCAGCCCGTCAGGCGTGAGCACTGAAGCTTTCTTT
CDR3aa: CASSPSGVSTEAFF

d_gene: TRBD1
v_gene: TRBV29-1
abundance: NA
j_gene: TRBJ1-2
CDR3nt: TGCAGCGTTCATTCTGGAGGGGGCGCATCCACCTTC
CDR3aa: CSVHSGGGASTF

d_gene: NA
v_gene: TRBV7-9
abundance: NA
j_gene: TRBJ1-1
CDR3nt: TGTGCCAGCAGCTTGGGAGGGAGCGACACTGAAGCTTTCTTT
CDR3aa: CASSLGGSDTEAFF

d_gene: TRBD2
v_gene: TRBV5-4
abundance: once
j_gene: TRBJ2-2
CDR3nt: TGTGCCAGCAGCTTGGAGCGGGGGTACAGGGCGGCGAACACCGGGGAGCTGTTTTTT
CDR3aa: CASSLERGYRAANTGELFF

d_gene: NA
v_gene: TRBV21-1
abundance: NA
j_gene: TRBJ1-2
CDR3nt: TGTGCCAGACTGGGCAGGATCCTTAACTATGGCTACACCTTC
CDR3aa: CARLGRILNYGYTF

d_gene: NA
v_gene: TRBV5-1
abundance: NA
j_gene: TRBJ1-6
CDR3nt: TGCGCCAGCAGCTTGGAGGCAGGGTTGGGATCACCCCTCCACTTT
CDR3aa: CASSLEAGLGSPLHF

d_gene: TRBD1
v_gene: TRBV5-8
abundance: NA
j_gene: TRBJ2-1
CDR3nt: TGTGCCAGCAGCCGGGACAGATACAATGAGCAGTTCTTC
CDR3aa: CASSRDRYNEQFF

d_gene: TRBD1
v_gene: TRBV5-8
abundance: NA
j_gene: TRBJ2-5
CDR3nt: TGTGCCAGCAGCATGTGGGACAGTGCCCAAGAGACCCAGTACTTC
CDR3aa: CASSMWDSAQETQYF

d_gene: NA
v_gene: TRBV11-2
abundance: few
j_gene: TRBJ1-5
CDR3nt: TGTGCCAGCAGCTTGGAGGAGTTAGGGCCCCAGCATTTT
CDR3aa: CASSLEELGPQHF